This T cell receptor (beta chain) emerged from a study of blood T cell repertoires in COVID-19. Study summary: From T cells, B-cell-depleted T cells, or PBMCs came the material, which was cDNA or gDNA.

The J segment lost 0 bases and the V segment lost 2 bases, leaving 8 bases of the junction unmatched. The CDR3 spans 18 residues. From germline, CDR1 is MDHEN and CDR2 SYDVKM. Seattle patient enrollment occurred during active infection, with longitudinal follow-up thereafter. Sequencing used immunoSEQ multiplex PCR; TCRdb keeps in-frame clones, though not all of them. The repertoire holds a few hundred thousand clones, with 82% as singletons. This sequence joins TRBV28 and TRBJ2-3, with 10 bases identical to TRBD2. Specimen: peripheral blood. The sequence was obtained from a woman at least 80 years old with COVID-19, enrolled during active disease. The CDR3 region has the DNA TGTGCCAGCAGTTTAAGGGGGGCGACTAGCGGGAGCACAGATACGCAGTATTTT. Residues: CASSLRGATSGSTDTQYF.